A selection of T cell receptor beta chains follows, all from one sample in a study of patients and donors after allogeneic stem cell transplantation. TCRdb reprocessed the RT-PCR reads with MiXCR, giving one entry per CDR3 protein. Of 800,000 to 1,000,000 distinct CDR3 sequences in the sample, over 15% were seen once. The sequenced sample was blood, either unsorted or a sorted T cell fraction (not recorded which). The receptors derive from a human donor who was either an allogeneic HSCT recipient or a stem cell or donor lymphocyte infusion donor (not recorded which). It is not recorded whose cells these are; they may come from a transplant donor. The CDR3 runs from the conserved cysteine through the conserved F or W. The order of the fields is clone size, J gene, D gene, V gene, CDR3 length, CDR3 DNA, CDR3 protein. The D gene is left open where the match is weak. Expanded clones are given a class, and other clones once, few, many or no size at all.

>-|TRBJ1-1|-|TRBV6-5|12
TGTGCCAGCAGTCGCAAAACAGGGACAGCTTTCTTT
CASSRKTGTAFF
>few|TRBJ2-1|-|TRBV27|16
TGTGCCAGCAGTCCCTTAAGTTCTGAATTGTACAATGAGCAGTTCTTC
CASSPLSSELYNEQFF
>few|TRBJ1-3|-|TRBV6-5|17
TGTGCCAGCAGTTACTCTGGGACACCAAGCTCTGGAAACACCATATATTTT
CASSYSGTPSSGNTIYF
>-|TRBJ1-1|TRBD1|TRBV19|14
TGTGCCAGTGCGGGACAGCCAGTCCAGGTGGGGGCTTTCTTT
CASAGQPVQVGAFF
>few|TRBJ1-1|-|TRBV4-1|14
TGCGCCAGCAGCCGATCGACAGGGAACACTGAAGCTTTCTTT
CASSRSTGNTEAFF
>many|TRBJ1-1|-|TRBV29-1|12
TGCAGCGTTGTGGGCGCAAACACTGAAGCTTTCTTT
CSVVGANTEAFF
>-|TRBJ1-2|TRBD1|TRBV5-1|13
TGCGCCAGCGGTGACAGGGGGGGAAATGGCTACACCTTC
CASGDRGGNGYTF
>few|TRBJ2-3|-|TRBV7-9|13
TGTGCCAGCAGCTTATTAGCCCGAGATACGCAGTATTTT
CASSLLARDTQYF
>-|TRBJ1-2|-|TRBV12-3/TRBV12-4|15
TGTGCCAGCCTCCCGGGGGCCCAACTTCTCTATGGCTACACCTTC
CASLPGAQLLYGYTF
>few|TRBJ1-6|-|TRBV3-1|13
TGTGCCAGCAGCCAAGGTGGGGGTTCACCCCTCCACTTT
CASSQGGGSPLHF
>many|TRBJ1-5|-|TRBV10-3|14
TGTGCCATCTCGGCCGGGATGGGCAATCAGCCCCAGCATTTT
CAISAGMGNQPQHF
>once|TRBJ2-7|TRBD1|TRBV6-1|17
TGTGCCAGCAGTGGCCCCAGGGGGCAACGGGTTGTGGACGAGCAGTACTTC
CASSGPRGQRVVDEQYF
>few|TRBJ2-2|-|TRBV21-1|13
TGTGCCAGCAGCCCCCCCGACACCGGGGAGCTGTTTTTT
CASSPPDTGELFF
>few|TRBJ1-4|TRBD1|TRBV5-1|14
TGCGCCAGCAGATTTGGGACAGGGGAGGCAAAACTGTTTTTT
CASRFGTGEAKLFF